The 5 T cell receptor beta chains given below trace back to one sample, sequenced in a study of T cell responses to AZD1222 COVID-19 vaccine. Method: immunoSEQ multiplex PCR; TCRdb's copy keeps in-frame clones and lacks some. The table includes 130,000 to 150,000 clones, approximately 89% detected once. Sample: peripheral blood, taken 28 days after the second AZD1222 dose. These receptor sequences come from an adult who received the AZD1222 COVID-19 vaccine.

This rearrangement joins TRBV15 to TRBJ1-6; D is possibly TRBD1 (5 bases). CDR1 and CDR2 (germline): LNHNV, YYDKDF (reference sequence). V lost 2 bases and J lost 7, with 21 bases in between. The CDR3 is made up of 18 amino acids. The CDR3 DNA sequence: TGTGCCACCAGCAGACAACCCCCAGGGTATAAGGACAATTCACCCCTCCACTTT. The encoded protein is CATSRQPPGYKDNSPLHF.

CDR3 in amino acids: CASSLQRNTEAFF. CDR3 in DNA: TGCGCCAGCAGCCTACAGAGGAACACTGAAGCTTTCTTT. The chain links TRBV5-1 to TRBJ1-1, with D uncertain. CDR1 and CDR2 from the germline V gene are SGHRS and YFSETQ. Trimming cost V 4 bases and J 1 base, with 8 bases left between them. This CDR3 region has 13 residues.

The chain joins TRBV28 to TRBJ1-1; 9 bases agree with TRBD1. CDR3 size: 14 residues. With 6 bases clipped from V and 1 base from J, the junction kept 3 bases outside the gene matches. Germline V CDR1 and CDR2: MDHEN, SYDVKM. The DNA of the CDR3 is TGTGCCAGCAGGTCGGGACAGGGGAACACTGAAGCTTTCTTT. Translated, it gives CASRSGQGNTEAFF.

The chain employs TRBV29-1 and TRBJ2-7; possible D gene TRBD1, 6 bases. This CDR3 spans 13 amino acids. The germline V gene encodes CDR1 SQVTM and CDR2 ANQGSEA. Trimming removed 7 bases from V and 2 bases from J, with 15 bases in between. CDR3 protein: CSARDIRTYEQYF. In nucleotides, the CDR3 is TGCAGCGCTAGGGACATCAGGACCTACGAGCAGTACTTC.

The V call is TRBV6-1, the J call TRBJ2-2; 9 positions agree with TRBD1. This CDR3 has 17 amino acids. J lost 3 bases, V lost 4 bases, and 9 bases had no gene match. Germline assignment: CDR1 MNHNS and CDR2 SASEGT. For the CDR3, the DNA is TGTGCCAGCAGTGTCATACCGGGACAGGGATACACCGGGGAGCTGTTTTTT. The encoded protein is CASSVIPGQGYTGELFF.